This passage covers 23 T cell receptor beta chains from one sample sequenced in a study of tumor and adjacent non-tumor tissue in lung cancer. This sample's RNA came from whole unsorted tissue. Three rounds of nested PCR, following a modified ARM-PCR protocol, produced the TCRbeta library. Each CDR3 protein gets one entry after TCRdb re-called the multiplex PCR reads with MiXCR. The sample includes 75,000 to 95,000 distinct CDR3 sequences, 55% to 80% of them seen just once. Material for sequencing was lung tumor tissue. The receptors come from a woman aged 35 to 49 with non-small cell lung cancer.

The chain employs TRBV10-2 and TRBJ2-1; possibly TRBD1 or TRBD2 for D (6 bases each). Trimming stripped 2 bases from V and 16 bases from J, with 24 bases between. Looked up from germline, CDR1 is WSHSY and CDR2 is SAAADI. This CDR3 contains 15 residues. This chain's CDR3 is CASSEARGVYNDQFF. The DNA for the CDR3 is TGCGCCAGCAGTGAGGCTAGGGGGGTCTACAATGATCAATTCTTC.

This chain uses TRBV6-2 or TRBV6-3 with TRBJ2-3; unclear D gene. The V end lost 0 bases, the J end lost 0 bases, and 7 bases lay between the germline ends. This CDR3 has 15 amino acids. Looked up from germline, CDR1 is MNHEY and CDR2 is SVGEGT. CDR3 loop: CASSYSSTSTDTQYF. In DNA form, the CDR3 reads TGTGCCAGCAGTTACTCGTCCACCAGCACAGATACGCAGTATTTT.

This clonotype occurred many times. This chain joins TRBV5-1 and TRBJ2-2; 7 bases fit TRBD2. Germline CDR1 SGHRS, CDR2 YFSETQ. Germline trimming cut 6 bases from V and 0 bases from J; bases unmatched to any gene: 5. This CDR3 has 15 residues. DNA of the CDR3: TGCGCCAGCAAAAAAGCGGGGCCGAACACCGGGGAGCTGTTTTTT. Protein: CASKKAGPNTGELFF.

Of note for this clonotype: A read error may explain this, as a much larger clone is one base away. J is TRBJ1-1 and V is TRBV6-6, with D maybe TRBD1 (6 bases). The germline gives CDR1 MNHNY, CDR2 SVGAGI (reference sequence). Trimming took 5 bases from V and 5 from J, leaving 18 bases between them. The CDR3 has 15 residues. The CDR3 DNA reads TGTGCCAGCAGTCTAAGGGGGAATGTGGTGACTGAAGCTTTCTTT. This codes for CASSLRGNVVTEAFF.

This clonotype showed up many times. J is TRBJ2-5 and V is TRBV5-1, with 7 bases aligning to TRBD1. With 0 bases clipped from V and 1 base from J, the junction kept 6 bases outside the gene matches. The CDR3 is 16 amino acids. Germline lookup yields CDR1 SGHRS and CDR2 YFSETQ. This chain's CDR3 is CASSLVPTGAQETQYF. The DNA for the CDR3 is TGCGCCAGCAGCTTGGTCCCCACAGGGGCCCAAGAGACCCAGTACTTC.

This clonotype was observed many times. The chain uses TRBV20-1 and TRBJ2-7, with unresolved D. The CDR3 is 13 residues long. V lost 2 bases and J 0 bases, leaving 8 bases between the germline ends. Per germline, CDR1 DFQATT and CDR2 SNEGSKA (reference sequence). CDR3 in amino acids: CSARYPVSYEQYF. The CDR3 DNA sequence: TGCAGTGCTAGATACCCAGTCTCCTACGAGCAGTACTTC.

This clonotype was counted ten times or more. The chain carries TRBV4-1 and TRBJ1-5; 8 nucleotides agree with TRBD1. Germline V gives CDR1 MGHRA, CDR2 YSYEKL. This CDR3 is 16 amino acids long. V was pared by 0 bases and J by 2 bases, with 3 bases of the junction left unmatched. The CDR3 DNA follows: TGCGCCAGCAGCCAAGACAGGGGGCGCGGCAATCAGCCCCAGCATTTT. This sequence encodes CASSQDRGRGNQPQHF.

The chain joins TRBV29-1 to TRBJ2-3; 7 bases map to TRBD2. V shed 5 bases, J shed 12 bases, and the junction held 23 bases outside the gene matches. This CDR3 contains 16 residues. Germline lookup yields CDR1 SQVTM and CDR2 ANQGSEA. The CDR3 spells CSVQGHRLLATDSQYF. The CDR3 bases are TGCAGCGTTCAGGGCCACCGACTACTAGCGACAGATTCACAGTATTTT.

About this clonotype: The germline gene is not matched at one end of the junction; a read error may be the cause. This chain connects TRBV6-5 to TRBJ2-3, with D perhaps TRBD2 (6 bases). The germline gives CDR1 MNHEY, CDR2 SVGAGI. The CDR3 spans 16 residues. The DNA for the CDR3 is TGTCCCAGCAGTTACTCTCCCCCGGGGGAGACAGATACGCAGTATTTT. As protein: CPSSYSPPGETDTQYF.

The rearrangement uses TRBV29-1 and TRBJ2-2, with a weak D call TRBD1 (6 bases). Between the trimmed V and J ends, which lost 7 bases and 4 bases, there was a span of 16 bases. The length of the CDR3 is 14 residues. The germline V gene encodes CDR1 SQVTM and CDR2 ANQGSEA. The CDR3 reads CSARQRGSTGELFF. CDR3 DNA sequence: TGCAGCGCTCGGCAAAGGGGGAGCACCGGGGAGCTGTTTTTT.

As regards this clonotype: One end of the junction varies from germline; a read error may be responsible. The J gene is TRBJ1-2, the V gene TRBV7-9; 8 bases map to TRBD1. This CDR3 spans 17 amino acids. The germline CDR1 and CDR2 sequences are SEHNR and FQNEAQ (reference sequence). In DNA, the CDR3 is TGTGCCAGCAGCCCCTACGGGACAGGAGCTCCTAACTATTGCTACAGCTTC. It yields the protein CASSPYGTGAPNYCYSF. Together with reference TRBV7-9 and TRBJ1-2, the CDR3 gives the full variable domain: DTGVSQNPRHKITKRGQNVTFRCDPISEHNRLYWYRQTLGQGPEFLTYFQNEAQLEKSRLLSDRFSAERPKGSFSTLEIQRTEQGDSAMYLCASSPYGTGAPNYCYSFGSGTRLTVV.

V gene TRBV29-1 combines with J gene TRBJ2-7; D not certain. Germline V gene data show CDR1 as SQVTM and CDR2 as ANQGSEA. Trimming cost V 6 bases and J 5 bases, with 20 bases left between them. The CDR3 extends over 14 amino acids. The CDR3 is CSVTGSLATHEQYF. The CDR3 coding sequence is TGCAGCGTCACTGGGTCCCTTGCCACCCACGAGCAGTACTTC.

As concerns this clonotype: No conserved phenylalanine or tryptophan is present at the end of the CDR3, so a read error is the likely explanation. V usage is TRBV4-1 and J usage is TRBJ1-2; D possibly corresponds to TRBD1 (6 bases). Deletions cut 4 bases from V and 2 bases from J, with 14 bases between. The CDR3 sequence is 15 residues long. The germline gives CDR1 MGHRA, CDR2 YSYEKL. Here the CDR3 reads CASSLVTGTNYGYTL. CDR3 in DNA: TGCGCCAGCAGCCTAGTCACCGGGACAAACTATGGCTACACCTTA.

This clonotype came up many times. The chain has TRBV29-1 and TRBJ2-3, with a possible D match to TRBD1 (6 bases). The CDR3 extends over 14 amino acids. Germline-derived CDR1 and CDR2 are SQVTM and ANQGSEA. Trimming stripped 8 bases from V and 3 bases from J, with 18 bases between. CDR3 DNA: TGCAGCACCGGGACACCCAGTAGAACAGATACGCAGTATTTT. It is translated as CSTGTPSRTDTQYF.

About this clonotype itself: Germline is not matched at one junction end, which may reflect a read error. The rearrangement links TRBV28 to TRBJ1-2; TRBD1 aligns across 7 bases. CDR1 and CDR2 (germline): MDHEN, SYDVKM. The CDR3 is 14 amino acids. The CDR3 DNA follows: TGTGCCAGCAGGCGGGACAGTGGGTGCTATGGTTACACCTTC. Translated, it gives CASRRDSGCYGYTF.

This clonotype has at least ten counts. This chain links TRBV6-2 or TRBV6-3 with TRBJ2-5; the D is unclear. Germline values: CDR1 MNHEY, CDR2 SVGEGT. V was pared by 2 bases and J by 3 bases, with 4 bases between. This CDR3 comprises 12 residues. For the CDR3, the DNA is TGTGCCAGCAGTTACACAGAAGAGACCCAGTACTTC. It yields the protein CASSYTEETQYF.

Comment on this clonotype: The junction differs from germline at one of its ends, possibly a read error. In DNA, the CDR3 is TGTACCAGCAGCTCTCGGCATGGGCGCGCTGAAGCTTTCTTT. It translates to CTSSSRHGRAEAFF. This chain joins TRBV11-2 and TRBJ1-1; D unclear. The CDR3 sequence is 14 residues long. Germline V gene data show CDR1 as SGHAT and CDR2 as FQNNGV.

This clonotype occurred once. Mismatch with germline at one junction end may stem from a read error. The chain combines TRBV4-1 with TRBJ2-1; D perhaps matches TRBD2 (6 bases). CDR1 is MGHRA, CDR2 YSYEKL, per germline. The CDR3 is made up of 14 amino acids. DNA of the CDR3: TGCGCCAGTAGCCGGGGGAGTAGGGGCGATGAGCAGTTCTTC. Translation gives CASSRGSRGDEQFF.

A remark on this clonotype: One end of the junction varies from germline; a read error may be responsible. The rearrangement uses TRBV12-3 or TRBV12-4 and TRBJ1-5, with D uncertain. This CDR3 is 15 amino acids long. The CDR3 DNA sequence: TGTGCCAGCAGCCCTGACACGATTAACAATCAGCCCCAGCAGTTT. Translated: CASSPDTINNQPQQF.

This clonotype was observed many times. The CDR3 bases are TGTGCCAGCAGTTACCAGGGACACCAGAACACTGAAGCTTTCTTT. This encodes CASSYQGHQNTEAFF. This chain uses TRBV6-5 with TRBJ1-1, with D tentatively TRBD1 (6 bases). Between the trimmed V and J ends, which lost 2 bases and 1 base, there was a span of 11 bases. Germline CDR1 and CDR2: MNHEY and SVGAGI. This CDR3 contains 15 residues.

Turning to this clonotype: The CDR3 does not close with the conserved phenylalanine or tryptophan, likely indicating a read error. CDR3 bases: TGTGCCTCCCCTTGGTCCGAGGGGATTGAAGCTTTCTAT. Its protein is CASPWSEGIEAFY. J is TRBJ1-1 and V is TRBV10-3; D is perhaps TRBD1 (5 bases). Trimming stripped 11 bases from V and 7 bases from J, with 20 bases between. Germline assignment: CDR1 ENHRY and CDR2 SYGVKD. CDR3 length: 13 amino acids.

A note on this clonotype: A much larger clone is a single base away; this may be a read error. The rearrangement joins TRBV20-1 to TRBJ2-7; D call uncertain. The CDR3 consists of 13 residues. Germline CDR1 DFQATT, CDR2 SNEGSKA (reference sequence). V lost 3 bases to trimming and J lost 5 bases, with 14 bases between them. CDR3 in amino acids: CSASLVGSDEQYF. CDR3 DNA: TGCAGTGCTAGCCTGGTTGGATCCGACGAGCAGTACTTC.

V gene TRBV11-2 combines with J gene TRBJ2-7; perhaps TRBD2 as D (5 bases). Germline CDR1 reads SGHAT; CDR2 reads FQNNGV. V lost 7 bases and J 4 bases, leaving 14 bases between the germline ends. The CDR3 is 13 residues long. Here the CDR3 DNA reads TGTGCCAGCAATTTAACATCGGGGTACGAGCAGTACTTC. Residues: CASNLTSGYEQYF.